The rows below give T cell receptor beta chains drawn from one sample of a study of blood T cell repertoires in COVID-19. Some clones are missing from TCRdb's copy, which holds only in-frame ones; the method was immunoSEQ multiplex PCR. This sample carries some 110,000 clones, about 84% of them seen once, and the ten largest clones take about 5.4%. Source material: peripheral blood. These receptors were taken from a human donor in a cohort sampled during active COVID-19. CDR3s include the opening cysteine and the closing phenylalanine or tryptophan. A D gene is named only where the DNA matches it firmly. Some rows mark clone size as missing; the rest say once, few, many or name a class of expanded clone.

J | D | size | V | DNA | CDR3
TRBJ2-7 | . | . | TRBV5-8 | TGTGCCAGCAGCGGGAGGTTGAGGAGCTCCTACGAGCAGTACTTC | CASSGRLRSSYEQYF
TRBJ1-6 | . | once | TRBV7-2 | TGTGCCAGCAGCTTAGCGCCAGGCGGGAGGAATTCACCCCTCCACTTT | CASSLAPGGRNSPLHF
TRBJ2-1 | TRBD2 | few | TRBV15 | TGTGCCACCAGCAGGATTAGCGGGATTGGGAATGAGCAGTTCTTC | CATSRISGIGNEQFF
TRBJ2-3 | TRBD2 | . | TRBV6-4 | TGTGCCAGCCCCGGGGGTACTAGCGGGCCTCCTAGCACAGATACGCAGTATTTT | CASPGGTSGPPSTDTQYF
TRBJ1-2 | . | . | TRBV9 | TGTGCCAGCAGCGTACAAACCTCAGGGGCATGGGGTGGCTACACCTTC | CASSVQTSGAWGGYTF
TRBJ2-1 | . | . | TRBV20-1 | TGCAGTGCCCTCGGGGTAGGGCAGTTCTTC | CSALGVGQFF
TRBJ2-5 | TRBD1 | . | TRBV24-1 | TGTGCCACCAGTGATTCCGGGACAGGGAAAGAGACCCAGTACTTC | CATSDSGTGKETQYF
TRBJ1-2 | . | . | TRBV3-1/TRBV3-2 | TGTGCCAGCAGCCAATATAACTATGGCTACACCTTC | CASSQYNYGYTF
TRBJ2-3 | . | few | TRBV5-1 | TGCGCCAGCAGCTTGGCTCTTCAGGGGCAGGATACGCAGTATTTT | CASSLALQGQDTQYF
TRBJ1-1 | . | . | TRBV2 | TGTGCCAGCACGCGGGAGCTGAACACTGAAGCTTTCTTT | CASTRELNTEAFF
TRBJ2-5 | TRBD2 | . | TRBV28 | TGTGCCAGCAGTGAGCTAGCGGACCAAGAGACCCAGTACTTC | CASSELADQETQYF
TRBJ2-5 | . | once | TRBV5-8 | TGTGCCAGCAGACAGGGTGCAGAGACCCAGTACTTC | CASRQGAETQYF
TRBJ2-3 | . | . | TRBV5-6 | TGTGCCAGCAGCTTGGGATCTCGGGGATCCACAGATACGCAGTATTTT | CASSLGSRGSTDTQYF
TRBJ2-2 | . | . | TRBV4-1 | TGCGCCAGCAGCCGGCGGTCAGGGATCGACACCGGGGAGCTGTTTTTT | CASSRRSGIDTGELFF
TRBJ2-7 | . | few | TRBV7-9 | TGTGCCAGCAGCATCGCCGGGGAGCAGTACTTC | CASSIAGEQYF
TRBJ2-1 | TRBD2 | once | TRBV5-4 | TGTGCCAGCAGCCACAGCGGGGGGTCCTACAATGAGCAGTTCTTC | CASSHSGGSYNEQFF
TRBJ2-7 | . | . | TRBV6-2/TRBV6-3 | TGTGCCAGCAGTTACGGCCAGGGCCCTACCTACGAGCAGTACTTC | CASSYGQGPTYEQYF
TRBJ2-5 | TRBD2 | . | TRBV11-1 | TGTGCCAGCAGCCCTGGGGCGGGAGGCCCTGAGACCCAGTACTTC | CASSPGAGGPETQYF
TRBJ2-7 | . | . | TRBV28 | TGTGCCAGCAGTTTGCTGCGGGCCGCCCCGCCCTACGAGCAGTACTTC | CASSLLRAAPPYEQYF
TRBJ2-1 | TRBD2 | . | TRBV6-1 | TGTGCCAGCAGTGAAAGGCTAGCGGGAGGATCGGCGTACAATGAGCAGTTCTTC | CASSERLAGGSAYNEQFF
TRBJ1-2 | . | . | TRBV28 | TGTGCCAGCAGTGCAGGGCGTTATGGCTACACCTTC | CASSAGRYGYTF
TRBJ2-1 | TRBD2 | . | TRBV5-6 | TGTGCCAGCAGCTTGGCCGGGGGGGAGTACTACAATGAGCAGTTCTTC | CASSLAGGEYYNEQFF
TRBJ1-1 | . | . | TRBV7-8 | TGTGCCAGCAGCTTAAGCTCGAACACTGAAGCTTTCTTT | CASSLSSNTEAFF
TRBJ1-5 | TRBD1 | . | TRBV30 | TGTGCCTGGAGTAGATCTAGGACAGGGGGGAATCAGCCCCAGCATTTT | CAWSRSRTGGNQPQHF
TRBJ1-1 | TRBD1 | . | TRBV3-1/TRBV3-2 | TGTGCCAGCAGCCATACCACAATACTTGAAGACAGGGGTAGAGCTTTCTTT | CASSHTTILEDRGRAFF
TRBJ2-1 | . | . | TRBV7-3 | TGTGCCAGCAGCCCGACCACTATGCACAATGAGCAGTTCTTC | CASSPTTMHNEQFF
TRBJ1-1 | . | . | TRBV2 | TGTGCCAGCAGTGAACAGGAGAACACTGAAGCTTTCTTT | CASSEQENTEAFF
TRBJ2-1 | . | . | TRBV10-3 | TGTGCCATCAGTGAGCTTAGAAATAATGAGCAGTTCTTC | CAISELRNNEQFF
TRBJ1-4 | . | . | TRBV19 | TGTGCCAGTACCTTAACAGGGTCCCCGAATGAAAAACTGTTTTTT | CASTLTGSPNEKLFF
TRBJ1-2 | TRBD1 | . | TRBV18 | TGTGCCAGCTCACCGGCAGGGGGTAGTGAGTATGGCTACACCTTC | CASSPAGGSEYGYTF
TRBJ2-1 | TRBD2 | . | TRBV9 | TGTGCCAGCAGCGTCACTAGCGGGGCCTACAATGAGCAGTTCTTC | CASSVTSGAYNEQFF
TRBJ2-1 | . | . | TRBV5-6 | TGTGCCAGCGCGAGCGGGCCCCTGGGGAATGAGCAGTTCTTC | CASASGPLGNEQFF
TRBJ2-7 | . | . | TRBV6-6 | TGTGCCAGCAGTTACGGTCCCACAGGGAGTGGAGTTGAGCAGTACTTC | CASSYGPTGSGVEQYF
TRBJ1-3 | . | . | TRBV15 | TGTGCCACCAGCAGAGATTGGGACATCCCCTCTGGAAACACCATATATTTT | CATSRDWDIPSGNTIYF
TRBJ2-1 | . | . | TRBV19 | TGTGCCAGTACCCGCGGGAACCCCTACAATGAGCAGTTCTTC | CASTRGNPYNEQFF
TRBJ2-3 | . | once | TRBV5-4 | TGTGCCAGCAGTCCCCGCCTAGCTACGGGCACAGATACGCAGTATTTT | CASSPRLATGTDTQYF
TRBJ2-1 | TRBD1 | . | TRBV24-1 | TGTGCCACCAGTAATCCGGGACAGGGCAACAATGAGCAGTTCTTC | CATSNPGQGNNEQFF
TRBJ2-1 | TRBD2 | . | TRBV3-1/TRBV3-2 | TGTGCCAGCAGCCAAAGAAGCGGGGAGAATGAGCAGTTCTTC | CASSQRSGENEQFF
TRBJ2-1 | TRBD1 | . | TRBV9 | TGTGCCAGCACCCCCCGCGAGGGGGCCACCTACAATGAGCAGTTCTTC | CASTPREGATYNEQFF
TRBJ2-2 | . | . | TRBV20-1 | TGCAGTGCTAGTCAGAGTGCTGGACTCACCGGGGAGCTGTTTTTT | CSASQSAGLTGELFF
TRBJ1-6 | . | many | TRBV27 | TGTGCCAGCAGCCTAGGGTCCCCAGGGATTGGGTCACCCCTCCACTTT | CASSLGSPGIGSPLHF
TRBJ1-4 | . | once | TRBV19 | TGTGCCAGTACCCGCGCGGGGTTGGGGGAAAAACTGTTTTTT | CASTRAGLGEKLFF
TRBJ1-2 | . | . | TRBV7-4 | TGTGCCAGCAGCTTCCTGGGGGGCTATGGCTACACCTTC | CASSFLGGYGYTF
TRBJ2-1 | . | . | TRBV28 | TGTGCCAGCAGTATCTTAGGGAGCTCCTACAATGAGCAGTTCTTC | CASSILGSSYNEQFF
TRBJ1-1 | . | . | TRBV5-1 | TGCGCCAGCAGCTTGACAGTGAACACTGAAGCTTTCTTT | CASSLTVNTEAFF
TRBJ2-1 | . | few | TRBV24-1 | TGTGCCACCACCAGTTACAATGAGCAGTTCTTC | CATTSYNEQFF
TRBJ2-7 | . | . | TRBV28 | TGTGCCAGCAGCGCCGAAGCCCGTAGCACCTACGAGCAGTACTTC | CASSAEARSTYEQYF